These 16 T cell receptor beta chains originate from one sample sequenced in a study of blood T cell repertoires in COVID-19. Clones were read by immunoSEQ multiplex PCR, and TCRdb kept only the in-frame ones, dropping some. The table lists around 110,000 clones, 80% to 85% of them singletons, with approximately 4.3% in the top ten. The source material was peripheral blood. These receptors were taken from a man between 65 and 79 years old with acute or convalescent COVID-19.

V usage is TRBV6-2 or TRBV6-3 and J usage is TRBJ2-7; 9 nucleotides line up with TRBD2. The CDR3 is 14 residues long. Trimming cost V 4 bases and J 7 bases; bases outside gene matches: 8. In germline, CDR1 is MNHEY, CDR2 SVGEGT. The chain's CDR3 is CASSSGGGAGEQYF. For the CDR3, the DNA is TGTGCCAGCAGTTCTGGCGGGGGGGCCGGTGAGCAGTACTTC.

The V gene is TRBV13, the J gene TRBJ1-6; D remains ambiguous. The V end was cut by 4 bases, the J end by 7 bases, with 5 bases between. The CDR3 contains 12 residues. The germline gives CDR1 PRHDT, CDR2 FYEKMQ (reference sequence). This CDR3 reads CASSSLNSPLHF. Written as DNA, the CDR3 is TGTGCCAGCAGCTCCCTAAATTCACCCCTCCACTTT. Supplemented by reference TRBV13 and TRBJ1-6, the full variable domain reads AAGVIQSPRHLIKEKRETATLKCYPIPRHDTVYWYQQGPGQDPQFLISFYEKMQSDKGSIPDRFSAQQFSDYHSELNMSSLELGDSALYFCASSSLNSPLHFGNGTRLTVT.

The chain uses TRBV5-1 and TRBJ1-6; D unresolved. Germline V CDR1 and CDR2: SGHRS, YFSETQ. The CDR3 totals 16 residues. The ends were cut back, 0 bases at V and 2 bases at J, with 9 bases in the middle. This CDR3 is CASSLGGRPYNSPLHF. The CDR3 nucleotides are TGCGCCAGCAGCTTGGGTGGGCGACCCTATAATTCACCCCTCCACTTT.

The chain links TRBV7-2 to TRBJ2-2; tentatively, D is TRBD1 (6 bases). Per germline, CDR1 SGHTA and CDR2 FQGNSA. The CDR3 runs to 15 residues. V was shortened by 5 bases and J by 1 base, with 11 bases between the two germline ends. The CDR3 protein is CASSLWTENTGELFF. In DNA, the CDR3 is TGTGCCAGCAGCCTCTGGACAGAGAACACCGGGGAGCTGTTTTTT.

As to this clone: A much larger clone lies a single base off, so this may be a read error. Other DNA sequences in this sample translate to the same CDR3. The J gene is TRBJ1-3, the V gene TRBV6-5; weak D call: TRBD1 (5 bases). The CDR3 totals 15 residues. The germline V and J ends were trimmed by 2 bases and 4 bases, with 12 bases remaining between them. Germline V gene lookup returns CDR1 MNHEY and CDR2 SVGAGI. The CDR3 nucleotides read TGTGCCAGCAGTTACAGGGGCGATAAAGGAAACACCATATATTTT. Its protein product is CASSYRGDKGNTIYF.

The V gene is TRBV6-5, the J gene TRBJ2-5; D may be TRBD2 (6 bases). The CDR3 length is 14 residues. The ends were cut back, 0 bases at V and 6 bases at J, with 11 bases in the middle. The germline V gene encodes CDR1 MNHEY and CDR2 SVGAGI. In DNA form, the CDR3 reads TGTGCCAGCAGTTACTCGTCAGGGAGGCAGACCCAGTACTTC. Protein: CASSYSSGRQTQYF.

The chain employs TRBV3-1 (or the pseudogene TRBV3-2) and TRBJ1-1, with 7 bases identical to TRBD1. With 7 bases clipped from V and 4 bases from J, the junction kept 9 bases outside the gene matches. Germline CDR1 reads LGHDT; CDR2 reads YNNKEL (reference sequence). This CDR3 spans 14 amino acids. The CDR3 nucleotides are TGTGCCAGCACCTACCAAGGGGGCTCCACTGAAGCTTTCTTT. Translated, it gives CASTYQGGSTEAFF.

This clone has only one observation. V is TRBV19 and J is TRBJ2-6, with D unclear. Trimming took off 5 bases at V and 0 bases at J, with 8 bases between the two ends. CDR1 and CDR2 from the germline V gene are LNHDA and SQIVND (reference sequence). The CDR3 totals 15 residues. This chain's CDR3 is CASSFRLSGANVLTF. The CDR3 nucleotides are TGTGCCAGTAGTTTCAGGCTCTCTGGGGCCAACGTCCTGACTTTC.

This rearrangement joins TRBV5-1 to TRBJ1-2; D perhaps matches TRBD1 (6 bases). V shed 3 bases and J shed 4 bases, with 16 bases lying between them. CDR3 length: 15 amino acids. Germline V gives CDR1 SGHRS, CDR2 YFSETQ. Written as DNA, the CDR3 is TGCGCCAGCAGCTCGACAGGTCAAGCGGTCTATGGCTACACCTTC. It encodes CASSSTGQAVYGYTF.

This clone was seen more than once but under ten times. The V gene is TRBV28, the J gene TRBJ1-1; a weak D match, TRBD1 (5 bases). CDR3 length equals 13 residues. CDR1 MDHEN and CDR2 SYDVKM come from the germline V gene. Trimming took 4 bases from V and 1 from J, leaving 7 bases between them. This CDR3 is CASSSGQNTEAFF. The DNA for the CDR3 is TGTGCCAGCAGTTCAGGACAGAACACTGAAGCTTTCTTT.

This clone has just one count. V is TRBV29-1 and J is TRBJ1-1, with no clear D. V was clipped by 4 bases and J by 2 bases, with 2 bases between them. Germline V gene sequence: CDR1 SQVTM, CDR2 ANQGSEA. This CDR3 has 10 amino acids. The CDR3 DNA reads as TGCAGCGTTGCTAACACTGAAGCTTTCTTT. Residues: CSVANTEAFF.

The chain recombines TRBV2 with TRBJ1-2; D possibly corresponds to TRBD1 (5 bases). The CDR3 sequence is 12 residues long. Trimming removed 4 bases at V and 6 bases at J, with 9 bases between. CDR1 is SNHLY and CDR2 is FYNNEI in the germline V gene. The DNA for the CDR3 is TGTGCCAGCAGTGCAGGGTATAATGGCTACACCTTC. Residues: CASSAGYNGYTF. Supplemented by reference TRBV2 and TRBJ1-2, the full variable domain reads EPEVTQTPSHQVTQMGQEVILRCVPISNHLYFYWYRQILGQKVEFLVSFYNNEISEKSEIFDDQFSVERPDGSNFTLKIRSTKLEDSAMYFCASSAGYNGYTFGSGTRLTVV.

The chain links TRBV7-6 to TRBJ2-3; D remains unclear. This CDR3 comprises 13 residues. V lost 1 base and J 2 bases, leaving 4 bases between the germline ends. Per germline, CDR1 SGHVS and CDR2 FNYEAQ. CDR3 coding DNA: TGTGCCAGCAGCTTAGTCCACACAGATACGCAGTATTTT. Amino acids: CASSLVHTDTQYF.

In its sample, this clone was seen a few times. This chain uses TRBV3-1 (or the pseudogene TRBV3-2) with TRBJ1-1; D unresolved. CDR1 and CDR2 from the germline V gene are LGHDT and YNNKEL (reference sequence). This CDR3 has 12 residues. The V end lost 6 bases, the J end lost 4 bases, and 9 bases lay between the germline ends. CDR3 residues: CASRLGGTEAFF. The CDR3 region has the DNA TGTGCCAGCAGACTCGGTGGCACTGAAGCTTTCTTT.

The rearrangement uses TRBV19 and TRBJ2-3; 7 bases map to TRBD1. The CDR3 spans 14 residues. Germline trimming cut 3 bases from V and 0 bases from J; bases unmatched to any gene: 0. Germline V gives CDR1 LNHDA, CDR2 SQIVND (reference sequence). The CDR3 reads CASSMGQSTDTQYF. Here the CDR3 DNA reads TGTGCCAGTAGTATGGGACAGAGCACAGATACGCAGTATTTT.

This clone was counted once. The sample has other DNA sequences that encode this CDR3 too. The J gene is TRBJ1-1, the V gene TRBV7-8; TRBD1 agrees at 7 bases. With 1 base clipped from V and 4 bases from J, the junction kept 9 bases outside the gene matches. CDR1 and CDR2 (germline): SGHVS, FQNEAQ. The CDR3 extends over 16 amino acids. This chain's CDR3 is CASSLDVDRVGTEAFF. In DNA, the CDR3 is TGTGCCAGCAGCTTAGACGTCGACAGGGTAGGCACTGAAGCTTTCTTT.